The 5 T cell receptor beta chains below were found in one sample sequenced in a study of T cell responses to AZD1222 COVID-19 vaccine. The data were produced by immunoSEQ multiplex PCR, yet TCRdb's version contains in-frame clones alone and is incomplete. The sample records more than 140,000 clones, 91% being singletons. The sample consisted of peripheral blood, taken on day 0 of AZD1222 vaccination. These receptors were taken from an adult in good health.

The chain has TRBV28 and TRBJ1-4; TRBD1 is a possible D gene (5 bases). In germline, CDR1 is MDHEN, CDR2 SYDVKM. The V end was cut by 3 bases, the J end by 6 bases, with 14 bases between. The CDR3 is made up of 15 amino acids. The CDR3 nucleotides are TGTGCCAGCAGTTTGGGGGGGTCGCAGTATGAAAAACTGTTTTTT. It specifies CASSLGGSQYEKLFF.

DNA for the CDR3: TGTGCCAGCAGCTTTAAGAGACTAGCGGGTTACAATGAGCAGTTCTTC. Encoded protein: CASSFKRLAGYNEQFF. The gene calls are TRBV13 and TRBJ2-1; 10 nucleotides match TRBD2. This CDR3 has 16 amino acids. The germline V gene encodes CDR1 PRHDT and CDR2 FYEKMQ (reference sequence). V gave up 3 bases and J gave up 4 bases; unmatched junction bases: 6. Together with reference TRBV13 and TRBJ2-1, the CDR3 gives the full variable domain: AAGVIQSPRHLIKEKRETATLKCYPIPRHDTVYWYQQGPGQDPQFLISFYEKMQSDKGSIPDRFSAQQFSDYHSELNMSSLELGDSALYFCASSFKRLAGYNEQFFGPGTRLTVL.

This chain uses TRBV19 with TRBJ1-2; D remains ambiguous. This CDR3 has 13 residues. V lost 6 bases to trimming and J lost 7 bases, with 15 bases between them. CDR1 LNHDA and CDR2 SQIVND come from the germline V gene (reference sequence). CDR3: CASSGQWGGGYTF. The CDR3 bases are TGTGCCAGTAGCGGGCAGTGGGGAGGTGGCTACACCTTC.

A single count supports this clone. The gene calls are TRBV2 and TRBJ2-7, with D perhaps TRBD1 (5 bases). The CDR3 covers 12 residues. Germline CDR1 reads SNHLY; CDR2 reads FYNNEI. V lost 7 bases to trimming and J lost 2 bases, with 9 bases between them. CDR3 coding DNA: TGTGCCAGCATTGACAGTACCTACGAGCAGTACTTC. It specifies CASIDSTYEQYF.

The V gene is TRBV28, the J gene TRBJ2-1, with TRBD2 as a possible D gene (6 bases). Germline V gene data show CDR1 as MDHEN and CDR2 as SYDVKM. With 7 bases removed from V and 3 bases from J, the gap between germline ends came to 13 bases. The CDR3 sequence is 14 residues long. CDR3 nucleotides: TGTGCCAGCAAGACCGGGACTGACTACAATGAGCAGTTCTTC. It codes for CASKTGTDYNEQFF.